Listed below are T cell receptor beta chains from one sample, sequenced in a study of blood T cell repertoires in COVID-19. Data came from immunoSEQ multiplex PCR; TCRdb stores just in-frame clones and leaves some out. This sample has about 46,000 clones, with under 90% found just once. The material sequenced was peripheral blood. These receptors came from a man between 60 and 75 years old with acute or convalescent COVID-19. Both conserved end residues are part of each CDR3. Fields, in order: V gene, J gene, D gene, clone size, CDR3 DNA, CDR3 protein. D genes are given only for firm matches. Clone size is given for some rows only: seen once, a few or many times, or a class if the clone is expanded.

V: TRBV9
J: TRBJ2-7
D: NA
size: NA
DNA: TGTGCCAGCAGCCCAGAGGAGGACGAGCAGTACTTC
CDR3: CASSPEEDEQYF

V: TRBV3-1/TRBV3-2
J: TRBJ2-1
D: TRBD1
size: NA
DNA: TGTGCCAGCAGCCCGAGCTTAGGGACAGGGACCTACAATGAGCAGTTCTTC
CDR3: CASSPSLGTGTYNEQFF

V: TRBV6-5
J: TRBJ2-1
D: TRBD2
size: once
DNA: TGTGCCAGCAGTTTGGGACTAGCGGGTTACAATGAGCAGTTCTTC
CDR3: CASSLGLAGYNEQFF

V: TRBV7-9
J: TRBJ2-1
D: NA
size: NA
DNA: TGTGCCAGCAGCTTAGGACTAGTTAACAATGAGCAGTTCTTC
CDR3: CASSLGLVNNEQFF

V: TRBV7-9
J: TRBJ2-3
D: NA
size: NA
DNA: TGTGCCAGCAGCTTACCCCTAGAAGATACGCAGTATTTT
CDR3: CASSLPLEDTQYF

V: TRBV7-2
J: TRBJ2-5
D: NA
size: NA
DNA: TGTGCCAGCAGCTTTCAGTACCAAGAGACCCAGTACTTC
CDR3: CASSFQYQETQYF

V: TRBV27
J: TRBJ2-7
D: TRBD2
size: NA
DNA: TGTGCCAGCAGTCGGGGGGGAAACAGGCCCTACGAGCAGTACTTC
CDR3: CASSRGGNRPYEQYF

V: TRBV29-1
J: TRBJ1-2
D: NA
size: NA
DNA: TGCAGCGTTCAGGGATTCGACTATGGCTACACCTTC
CDR3: CSVQGFDYGYTF

V: TRBV25-1
J: TRBJ2-5
D: NA
size: NA
DNA: TGTGCCAGCAGTGAAGGGGGGTGGGCAGAGACCCAGTACTTC
CDR3: CASSEGGWAETQYF

V: TRBV5-6
J: TRBJ2-1
D: TRBD1
size: NA
DNA: TGTGCCAGCAGCCGGGGACAGGGCCCCTACAATGAGCAGTTCTTC
CDR3: CASSRGQGPYNEQFF

V: TRBV12-5
J: TRBJ1-4
D: TRBD1
size: NA
DNA: TGTGCTAGTGGTTACGGGACAGGGTTTAAAAAACTGTTTTTT
CDR3: CASGYGTGFKKLFF

V: TRBV11-2
J: TRBJ2-1
D: NA
size: NA
DNA: TGTGCCAGCAGCTTAGATGGCTGGTACAATGAGCAGTTCTTC
CDR3: CASSLDGWYNEQFF

V: TRBV7-2
J: TRBJ1-5
D: NA
size: NA
DNA: TGTGCCAGCAGCTTATACAGGGAAAAAAGTCAGCCCCAGCATTTT
CDR3: CASSLYREKSQPQHF

V: TRBV11-3
J: TRBJ2-2
D: NA
size: NA
DNA: TGTGCCAGCAGCTCCCGTGAGGGTCCCGGGGAGCTGTTTTTT
CDR3: CASSSREGPGELFF

V: TRBV19
J: TRBJ2-2
D: NA
size: NA
DNA: TGTGCCAGTAGTAACGGGTTCGCGAACACCGGGGAGCTGTTTTTT
CDR3: CASSNGFANTGELFF

V: TRBV5-6
J: TRBJ1-2
D: TRBD1
size: NA
DNA: TGTGCCAGCTTTTTGTCCCGGGACAGGGGGCACGGCACCTTC
CDR3: CASFLSRDRGHGTF

V: TRBV6-5
J: TRBJ2-5
D: TRBD2
size: NA
DNA: TGTGCCAGCAGTCTAGCGGGGGGGCCAGGGGAGACCCAGTACTTC
CDR3: CASSLAGGPGETQYF

V: TRBV9
J: TRBJ1-2
D: TRBD1
size: NA
DNA: TGTGCCAGCAGGAGTGGGCAGGGGGCTCTCTATGGCTACACCTTC
CDR3: CASRSGQGALYGYTF

V: TRBV11-2
J: TRBJ2-1
D: TRBD2
size: NA
DNA: TGTGCCGGAGGAGCGGGACCCCACACGACTAGCTCCTACAATGAGCAGTTCTTC
CDR3: CAGGAGPHTTSSYNEQFF

V: TRBV4-2
J: TRBJ1-2
D: TRBD1
size: few
DNA: TGTGCCAGCAGCCAAGTAGGAGGACAGGGCATCCCCCGTGGCTACACCTTC
CDR3: CASSQVGGQGIPRGYTF

V: TRBV7-3
J: TRBJ1-1
D: NA
size: NA
DNA: TGTGCCAGCAGCTGGGTCCCAGGGGAGGAAGCTTTCTTT
CDR3: CASSWVPGEEAFF

V: TRBV2
J: TRBJ2-7
D: NA
size: once
DNA: TGTGCCAGCAGTTACACCTACGAGCAGTACTTC
CDR3: CASSYTYEQYF

V: TRBV3-1/TRBV3-2
J: TRBJ2-5
D: TRBD1
size: NA
DNA: TGTGCCAGCAGCCAAGACACTCTGAGGGGGCGGGTCCAGTACTTC
CDR3: CASSQDTLRGRVQYF

V: TRBV3-1/TRBV3-2
J: TRBJ2-1
D: TRBD2
size: once
DNA: TGTGCCAGCAGCTCCGGGACTAGCGGGGGGGGCTACAATGAGCAGTTCTTC
CDR3: CASSSGTSGGGYNEQFF

V: TRBV2
J: TRBJ1-2
D: NA
size: NA
DNA: TGTGCCAGCAGGAAAACGTGGGGAGCCTCCTATGGCTACACCTTC
CDR3: CASRKTWGASYGYTF

V: TRBV12-3/TRBV12-4
J: TRBJ2-7
D: NA
size: NA
DNA: TGTGCCAGCAGCCGTTCTATGTCGTACGAGCAGTACTTC
CDR3: CASSRSMSYEQYF